These 26 T cell receptor beta chains were sequenced from one sample in a study of esophageal squamous cell carcinoma under preoperative chemotherapy. Time point given: after preoperative PTX-NDP chemotherapy. TCRdb itself ran the PCR reads through MiXCR, one entry per CDR3 protein. This table has 34,000 or so distinct CDR3 sequences, about half appearing once. The sample was gathered from a patient given preoperative chemotherapy. These receptor sequences come from a human donor with esophageal squamous cell carcinoma. The donor label of this sample is uncertain.

V is TRBV6-5 and J is TRBJ2-5; D gene ambiguous. The J call is in doubt because the DNA end fits TRBJ2-1 better. The CDR3 length is 13 residues. Germline values: CDR1 MNHEY, CDR2 SVGAGI. The CDR3 sequence is CASSSGLDNEQFF. For the CDR3, the DNA is TGTGCCAGCAGTTCCGGCCTTGACAATGAGCAGTTCTTC.

Relative to its sample, this clonotype is medium-sized. The genes are TRBV7-2 and TRBJ2-7; possibly TRBD2 for D (6 bases). The CDR3 runs to 14 residues. Germline assignment: CDR1 SGHTA and CDR2 FQGNSA. Trimming shortened V by 0 bases and J by 3 bases, and 9 bases separated the two germline ends. The CDR3 region is CASSLAGGDYEQYF. Written as DNA, the CDR3 is TGTGCCAGCAGCTTAGCAGGAGGGGACTACGAGCAGTACTTC.

V and J are TRBV5-6 and TRBJ2-1, with 13 bases that match TRBD2. In germline, CDR1 is SGHDT, CDR2 YYEEEE. CDR3 length: 14 residues. V lost 4 bases to trimming and J lost 12 bases; unmatched junction nucleotides: 7. CDR3 sequence (DNA): TGTGCCAGCAGCGCCGGACTAGCGGGGGTTGTGCAGTTCTTC. This codes for CASSAGLAGVVQFF.

V is TRBV6-1 and J is TRBJ2-2; tentative D call: TRBD1 (5 bases). The CDR3 has 13 amino acids. The germline V and J ends were trimmed by 8 bases and 11 bases, with 18 bases remaining between them. Germline lookup yields CDR1 MNHNS and CDR2 SASEGT. The CDR3 sequence: CASGAERGDELFF. The CDR3 coding sequence is TGTGCCAGCGGGGCTGAGCGCGGAGATGAGCTGTTTTTT.

This CDR3 reads CASSLGSGQSLLNEQFF. In DNA, the CDR3 is TGTGCCAGCAGCTTAGGCTCGGGTCAATCCCTCCTCAATGAGCAGTTCTTC. The chain has TRBV7-3 and TRBJ2-1, with no clear D. Trimming took off 2 bases at V and 6 bases at J, with 20 bases between the two ends. CDR1 SGHTA and CDR2 FQGTGA come from the germline V gene. The CDR3 contains 17 residues.

The rearrangement joins TRBV7-3 to TRBJ2-5; either TRBD1 or TRBD2 may supply D (6 bases each). The V end lost 7 bases, the J end lost 11 bases, and 29 bases lay between the germline ends. This CDR3 is built from 16 residues. The V gene's germline CDR1 is SGHTA and CDR2 FQGTGA. CDR3 bases: TGTGCCAGCACGGGCTCCGGGGGCCCTAGCCAAGATACGCAGTACTTC. Protein sequence: CASTGSGGPSQDTQYF.

J is TRBJ2-5 and V is TRBV7-2, with 7 nucleotides matching TRBD1. Germline trimming cut 11 bases from V and 11 bases from J; bases unmatched to any gene: 23. There are 15 residues in the CDR3. CDR1 is SGHTA, CDR2 FQGNSA, per germline. The CDR3: CAGGYVQGDRDTQYF. CDR3 nucleotide sequence: TGTGCCGGGGGCTACGTGCAGGGGGACCGAGATACGCAGTACTTC.

The count of this clonotype is one. This chain links TRBV7-9 with TRBJ2-3; TRBD2 might be the D (8 bases). V was trimmed by 4 bases and J by 9 bases, leaving 35 bases between them. The CDR3 contains 20 residues. In germline, CDR1 is SEHNR, CDR2 FQNEAQ (reference sequence). The chain's CDR3 is CASSSSPGTRGLSSKDTQYF. Written as DNA, the CDR3 is TGTGCCAGCAGCTCCAGTCCCGGGACTAGGGGGCTGTCTAGCAAAGACACGCAGTATTTT.

Many counts were recorded for this clonotype. The chain employs TRBV4-1 and TRBJ2-7; TRBD1 aligns across 9 bases. The CDR3 has 15 residues. J lost 0 bases, V lost 4 bases, and 4 bases had no gene match. CDR1 MGHRA and CDR2 YSYEKL come from the germline V gene. CDR3 amino acids: CASSPQGQGSYEQYF. CDR3 in DNA: TGCGCCAGCAGCCCCCAGGGACAGGGCTCCTACGAGCAGTACTTC.

Here the CDR3 reads CASSLPPGGQGGETQYF. For the CDR3, the DNA is TGTGCCAGCAGCTTACCGCCGGGGGGACAGGGCGGGGAGACCCAGTACTTC. This chain joins TRBV7-8 and TRBJ2-5; 9 bases match TRBD1. Looked up from germline, CDR1 is SGHVS and CDR2 is FQNEAQ. J gave up 5 bases and V 2 bases, and 12 bases lay outside the gene matches. This CDR3 is 17 amino acids long. The whole variable domain, filled in from reference TRBV7-8 and TRBJ2-5, reads GAGVSQSPRYKVAKRGQDVALRCDPISGHVSLFWYQQALGQGPEFLTYFQNEAQLDKSGLPSDRFFAERPEGSVSTLKIQRTQQEDSAVYLCASSLPPGGQGGETQYFGPGTRLLVL.

The genes are TRBV7-8 and TRBJ1-2; no firm D call. Trimming took 1 base from V and 3 from J, leaving 9 bases between them. Germline V gene sequence: CDR1 SGHVS, CDR2 FQNEAQ. The CDR3 extends over 14 amino acids. The CDR3 bases are TGTGCCAGCAGCTTAGGTAGCCGCCACTATGGCTACACCTTC. Translated: CASSLGSRHYGYTF.

This clonotype was seen ten or more times. This chain connects TRBV7-3 to TRBJ2-1, with TRBD2 matching over 7 bases. Germline values: CDR1 SGHTA, CDR2 FQGTGA. V lost 5 bases to trimming and J lost 5 bases; unmatched junction nucleotides: 6. This CDR3 comprises 14 residues. The CDR3 reads CASSPGTIHNEQFF. CDR3 sequence (DNA): TGTGCCAGCAGCCCTGGGACTATACACAATGAGCAGTTCTTC.

Comment on this clonotype: One end of the junction fails to match germline, which may point to a read error. The genes are TRBV12-5 and TRBJ2-6; D call uncertain. Germline assignment: CDR1 LGHNT and CDR2 FRNRAP. CDR3 length equals 17 residues. The CDR3 loop is CAIGCGIAPPWAYVLTF. The CDR3 region has the DNA TGTGCTATTGGTTGCGGCATTGCCCCTCCTTGGGCCTACGTCCTGACCTTC.

This sequence joins TRBV7-9 and TRBJ2-5; TRBD1 agrees at 8 bases. V was clipped by 5 bases and J by 1 base; unmatched bases: 3. The CDR3 loop spans 14 amino acids. Germline CDR1 reads SEHNR; CDR2 reads FQNEAQ (reference sequence). The CDR3 here is CASSPQGAQETQYF. Here the CDR3 DNA reads TGTGCCAGCAGCCCTCAGGGGGCCCAAGAGACCCAGTACTTC.

Concerning this clonotype itself: The junction departs from germline at one end; a sequencing error may be responsible. This chain joins TRBV10-2 and TRBJ2-3, with no clear D. Germline values: CDR1 WSHSY, CDR2 SAAADI. The CDR3 is made up of 14 amino acids. As DNA, the CDR3 is TGCGCCAGCAGTGAGTCCGTAGCCGAAGATACTCAGTATTTT. Its protein is CASSESVAEDTQYF.

V and J are TRBV4-3 and TRBJ2-3; no definite D call. The V end was cut by 0 bases, the J end by 0 bases, with 10 bases between. From germline, CDR1 is LGHNA and CDR2 YSLEER. CDR3 length equals 16 residues. The CDR3 nucleotides are TGCGCCAGCAGCCAAGATTCGACATCTAGCACAGATACGCAGTATTTT. Translated, it gives CASSQDSTSSTDTQYF.

This clonotype was recorded a few times. The junction departs from germline at one end; a sequencing error may be responsible. This chain joins TRBV7-3 and TRBJ2-3, with 8 bases fitting TRBD2. Germline CDR1 is SGHTA and CDR2 is FQGTGA. The CDR3 runs to 17 residues. DNA of the CDR3: TGTGCCAGCAGCCTCAAACTGGGGCGGGGGGCTGGAGACATGCAGTATTTC. Protein sequence: CASSLKLGRGAGDMQYF. The variable domain in full, completed from reference TRBV7-3 and TRBJ2-3, reads GAGVSQTPSNKVTEKGKYVELRCDPISGHTALYWYRQSLGQGPEFLIYFQGTGAADDSGLPNDRFFAVRPEGSVSTLKIQRTERGDSAVYLCASSLKLGRGAGDMQYFGPGTRLTVL.

J is TRBJ2-2 and V is TRBV7-8; D gene ambiguous. The J call may not be correct, given that the DNA end is closer to TRBJ2-3. CDR3 length equals 16 residues. Germline loops: CDR1 SGHVS, CDR2 FQNEAQ. The CDR3 region is CASSLRVAPNTETQYF. The DNA of the CDR3 is TGTGCCAGCAGCTTACGAGTGGCTCCGAACACCGAGACGCAGTATTTT.

V gene TRBV7-3 combines with J gene TRBJ2-5; 9 nucleotides match TRBD1. The junction had 3 bases not matched to a gene; V was cut back by 4 bases and J by 6 bases. The CDR3 consists of 13 residues. Germline CDR1 and CDR2: SGHTA and FQGTGA. CDR3 residues: CASSSGQGQTQYF. The CDR3 DNA reads as TGTGCCAGCAGCTCGGGACAGGGCCAGACCCAGTACTTC. Full variable domain (rest looked up from reference TRBV7-3 and TRBJ2-5): GAGVSQTPSNKVTEKGKYVELRCDPISGHTALYWYRQSLGQGPEFLIYFQGTGAADDSGLPNDRFFAVRPEGSVSTLKIQRTERGDSAVYLCASSSGQGQTQYFGPGTRLLVL.

This clonotype was counted a single time. The chain has TRBV11-2 and TRBJ1-2; no definite D call. The germline V and J ends were trimmed by 5 bases and 3 bases, with 13 bases remaining between them. The CDR3 contains 14 residues. CDR1 and CDR2 from the germline V gene are SGHAT and FQNNGV. The CDR3 sequence: CASSPAAGYYGYTF. In nucleotides, the CDR3 is TGTGCCAGCAGCCCAGCCGCTGGTTACTATGGCTACACCTTC.

Note on this clonotype: Its ends do not fully match the called genes, so a read error is possible. The chain uses TRBV7-6 and TRBJ2-3; 7 bases line up with TRBD2. Germline V CDR1 and CDR2: SGHVS, FNYEAQ. CDR3 length: 14 residues. CDR3 amino acids: CASSWGGFPDTQYF. DNA of the CDR3: TGTGCCAGCAGCTGGGGGGGGTTCCCAGATACCCAGTATTTC.

The chain is built from TRBV7-4 and TRBJ2-5; 7 bases match TRBD1. The end of the DNA is better explained by TRBJ2-7, so the J call may be wrong. Germline CDR1 and CDR2: SGHVT and SQSDAQ. The length of the CDR3 is 15 residues. CDR3 sequence reads: CASNDNRDSTYEQYF. The CDR3 DNA is TGTGCCAGCAACGATAACCGGGACAGTACCTACGAGCAGTACTTC.

A few counts support this clonotype. This chain uses TRBV18 with TRBJ1-2, with 7 bases aligning to TRBD1. The CDR3 consists of 18 residues. The junction had 29 bases not matched to a gene; V was cut back by 10 bases and J by 9 bases. Germline V gene lookup returns CDR1 KGHSH and CDR2 LQKENI. The CDR3 protein is CATISAFGPPTGRNRYTF. The DNA of the CDR3 is TGTGCCACCATTTCAGCTTTCGGTCCCCCGACAGGGCGAAATCGCTACACCTTC.

There are many counts of this clonotype. The chain employs TRBV7-6 and TRBJ2-1; D remains ambiguous. Per the germline V gene, CDR1 is SGHVS and CDR2 is FNYEAQ. Trimming pared 4 bases from V and 5 bases from J, leaving 9 bases between. This CDR3 has 13 residues. DNA of the CDR3: TGTGCCAGCAGCTCCGGAATCAACAATGAGCAGTTCTTC. It yields the protein CASSSGINNEQFF.

This clonotype appeared a few times. The chain combines TRBV27 with TRBJ1-4, with 7 bases fitting TRBD1. The CDR3 runs to 14 residues. J lost 3 bases, V lost 6 bases, and 4 bases had no gene match. The V gene's germline CDR1 is MNHEY and CDR2 SMNVEV (reference sequence). For the CDR3, the DNA is TGTGCCAGCAGACCGGGACAGCCTAATGAAAAACTGTTTTTT. This gives the protein CASRPGQPNEKLFF.

For this clonotype: At one boundary the junction diverges from the germline segment, which might be a read error. This chain links TRBV4-1 with TRBJ2-3; maybe TRBD1 (6 bases). Germline CDR1 is MGHRA and CDR2 is YSYEKL. There are 16 residues in the CDR3. Here the CDR3 DNA reads TGCGCCAGCAGCCAAGATGGGGGCGGTGACACAGAGACCCAGTATTTC. It is translated as CASSQDGGGDTETQYF.